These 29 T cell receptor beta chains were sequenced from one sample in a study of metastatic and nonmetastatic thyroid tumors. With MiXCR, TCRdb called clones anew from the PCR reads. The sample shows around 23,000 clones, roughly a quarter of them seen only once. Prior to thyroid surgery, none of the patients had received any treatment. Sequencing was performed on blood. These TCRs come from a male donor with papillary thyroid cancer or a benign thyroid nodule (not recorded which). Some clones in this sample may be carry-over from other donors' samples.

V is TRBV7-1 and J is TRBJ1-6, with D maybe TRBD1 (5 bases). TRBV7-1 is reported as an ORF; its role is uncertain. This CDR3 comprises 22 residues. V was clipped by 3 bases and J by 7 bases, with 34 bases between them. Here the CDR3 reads CASSSPRKTEDPSSRRNSPLHF. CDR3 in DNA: TGTGCCAGCAGCTCTCCCCGGAAGACAGAAGATCCCTCCTCTAGGCGGAATTCACCCCTCCACTTT.

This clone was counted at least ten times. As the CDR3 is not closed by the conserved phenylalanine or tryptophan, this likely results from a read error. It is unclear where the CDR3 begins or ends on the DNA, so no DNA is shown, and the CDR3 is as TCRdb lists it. The CDR3 is CASSPTSG. V usage is TRBV7-6 and J usage is TRBJ1-5. Inclusive of both ends, the CDR3 amounts to 8 amino acids. Germline-derived CDR1 and CDR2 are SGHVS and FNYEAQ.

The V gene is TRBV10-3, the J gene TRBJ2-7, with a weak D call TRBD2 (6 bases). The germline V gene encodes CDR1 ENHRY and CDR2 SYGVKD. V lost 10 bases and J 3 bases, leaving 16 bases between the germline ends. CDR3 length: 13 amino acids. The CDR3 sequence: CATLKEGCYEQYF. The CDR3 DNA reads TGTGCCACCCTGAAGGAGGGCTGCTACGAGCAGTACTTC.

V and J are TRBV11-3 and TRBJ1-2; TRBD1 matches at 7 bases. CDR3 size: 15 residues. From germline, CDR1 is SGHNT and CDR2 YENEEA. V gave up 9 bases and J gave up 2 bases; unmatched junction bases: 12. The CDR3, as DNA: TGTGCCAGTAGCCCTTCCGGGACAGTAAACTATGGCTACACCTTC. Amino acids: CASSPSGTVNYGYTF.

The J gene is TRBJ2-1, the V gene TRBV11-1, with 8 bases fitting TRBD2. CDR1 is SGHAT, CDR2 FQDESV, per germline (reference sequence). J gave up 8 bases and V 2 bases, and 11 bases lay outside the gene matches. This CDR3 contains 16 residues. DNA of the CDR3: TGTGCCAGCAGCTTAAGACTAGCGAGCGGGGGCGATGAGCAGTTCTTC. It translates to CASSLRLASGGDEQFF. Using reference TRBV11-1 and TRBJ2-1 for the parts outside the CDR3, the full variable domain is EAEVAQSPRYKITEKSQAVAFWCDPISGHATLYWYRQILGQGPELLVQFQDESVVDDSQLPKDRFSAERLKGVDSTLKIQPAELGDSAMYLCASSLRLASGGDEQFFGPGTRLTVL.

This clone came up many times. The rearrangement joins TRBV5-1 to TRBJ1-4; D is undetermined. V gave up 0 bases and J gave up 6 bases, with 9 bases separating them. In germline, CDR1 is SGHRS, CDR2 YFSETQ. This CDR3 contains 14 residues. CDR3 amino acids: CASSLGRYDEKLFF. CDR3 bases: TGCGCCAGCAGCTTGGGGAGGTATGATGAAAAACTGTTTTTT.

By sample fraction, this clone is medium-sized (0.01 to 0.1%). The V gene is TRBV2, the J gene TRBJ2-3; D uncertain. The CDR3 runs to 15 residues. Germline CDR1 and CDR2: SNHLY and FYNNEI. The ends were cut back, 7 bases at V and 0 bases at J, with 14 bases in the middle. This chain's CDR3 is CASTPLQSSTDTQYF. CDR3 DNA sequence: TGTGCCAGCACCCCCCTGCAATCTAGCACAGATACGCAGTATTTT.

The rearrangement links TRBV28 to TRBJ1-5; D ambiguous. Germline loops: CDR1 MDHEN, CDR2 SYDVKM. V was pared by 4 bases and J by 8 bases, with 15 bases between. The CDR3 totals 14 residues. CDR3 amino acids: CASSSPDRSEPQHF. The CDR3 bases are TGTGCCAGCAGTTCCCCGGATCGGAGTGAGCCCCAGCATTTT.

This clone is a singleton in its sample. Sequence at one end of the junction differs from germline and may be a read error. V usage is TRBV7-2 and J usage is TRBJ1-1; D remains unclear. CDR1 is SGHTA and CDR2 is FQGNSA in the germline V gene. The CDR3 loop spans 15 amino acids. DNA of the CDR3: TGTGCCTGCAGATTAGAGGGCAGCCCGATGACTGAAGCTTTCTTT. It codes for CACRLEGSPMTEAFF.

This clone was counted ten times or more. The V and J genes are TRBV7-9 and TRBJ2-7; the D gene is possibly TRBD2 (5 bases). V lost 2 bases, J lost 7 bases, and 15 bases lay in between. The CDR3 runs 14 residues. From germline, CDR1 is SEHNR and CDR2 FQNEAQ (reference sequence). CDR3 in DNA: TGTGCCAGCAGCTTATTTCTGGAGGCTGGGGAGCAGTACTTC. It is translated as CASSLFLEAGEQYF.

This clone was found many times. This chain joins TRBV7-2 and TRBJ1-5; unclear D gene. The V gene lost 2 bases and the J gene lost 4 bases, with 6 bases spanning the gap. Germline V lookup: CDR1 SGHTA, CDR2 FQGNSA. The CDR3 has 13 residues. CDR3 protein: CASSLSRNQPQHF. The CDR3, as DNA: TGTGCCAGCAGCTTATCGAGAAATCAGCCCCAGCATTTT.

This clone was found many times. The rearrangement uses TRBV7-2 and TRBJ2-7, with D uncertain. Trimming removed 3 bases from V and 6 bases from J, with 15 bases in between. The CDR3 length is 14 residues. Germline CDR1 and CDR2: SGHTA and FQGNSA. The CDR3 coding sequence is TGTGCCAGCAGCTTCCCCCCGATCGTTCTCGAGCAGTACTTC. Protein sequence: CASSFPPIVLEQYF. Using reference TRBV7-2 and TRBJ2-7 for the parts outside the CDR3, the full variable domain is GAGVSQSPSNKVTEKGKDVELRCDPISGHTALYWYRQSLGQGLEFLIYFQGNSAPDKSGLPSDRFSAERTGGSVSTLTIQRTQQEDSAVYLCASSFPPIVLEQYFGPGTRLTVT.

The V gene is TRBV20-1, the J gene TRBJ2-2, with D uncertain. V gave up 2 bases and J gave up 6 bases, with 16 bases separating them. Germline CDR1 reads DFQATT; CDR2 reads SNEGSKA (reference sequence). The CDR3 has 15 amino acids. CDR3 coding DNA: TGCAGTGCTAGATACTTCATGGGGATCTCCGGGGAGCTGTTTTTT. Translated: CSARYFMGISGELFF.

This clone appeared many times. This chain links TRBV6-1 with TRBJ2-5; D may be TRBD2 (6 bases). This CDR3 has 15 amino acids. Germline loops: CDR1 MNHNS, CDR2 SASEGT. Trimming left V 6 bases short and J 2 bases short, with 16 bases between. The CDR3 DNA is TGTGCCAGCAGCGCCGGCTGGGCGGGGCAAGAGACCCAGTACTTC. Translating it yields CASSAGWAGQETQYF.

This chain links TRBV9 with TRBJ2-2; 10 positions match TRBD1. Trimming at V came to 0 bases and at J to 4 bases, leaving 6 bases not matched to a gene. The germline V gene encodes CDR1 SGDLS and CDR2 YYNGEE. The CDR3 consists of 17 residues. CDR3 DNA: TGTGCCAGCAGCGTAGATTATGACAGGGGGCTCACCGGGGAGCTGTTTTTT. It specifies CASSVDYDRGLTGELFF.

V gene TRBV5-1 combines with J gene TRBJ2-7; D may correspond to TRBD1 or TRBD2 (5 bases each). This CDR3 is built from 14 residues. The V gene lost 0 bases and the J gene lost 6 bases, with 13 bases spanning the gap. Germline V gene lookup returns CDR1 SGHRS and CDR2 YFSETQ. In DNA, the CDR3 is TGCGCCAGCAGCTTGGGGGACGCGAACTCCGAGCAGTACTTC. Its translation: CASSLGDANSEQYF. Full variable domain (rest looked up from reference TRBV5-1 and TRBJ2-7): KAGVTQTPRYLIKTRGQQVTLSCSPISGHRSVSWYQQTPGQGLQFLFEYFSETQRNKGNFPGRFSGRQFSNSRSEMNVSTLELGDSALYLCASSLGDANSEQYFGPGTRLTVT.

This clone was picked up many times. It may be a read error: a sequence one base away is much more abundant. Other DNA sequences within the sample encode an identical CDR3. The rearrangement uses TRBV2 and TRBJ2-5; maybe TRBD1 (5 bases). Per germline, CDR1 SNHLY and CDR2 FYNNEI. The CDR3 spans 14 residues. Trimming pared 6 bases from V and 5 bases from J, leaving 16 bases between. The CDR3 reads CASRPGQTRETQYF. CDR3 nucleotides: TGTGCCAGCAGGCCTGGACAAACAAGGGAGACCCAGTACTTC.

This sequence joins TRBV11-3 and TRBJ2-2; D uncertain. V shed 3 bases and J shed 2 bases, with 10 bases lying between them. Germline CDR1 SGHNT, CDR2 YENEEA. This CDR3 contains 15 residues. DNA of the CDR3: TGTGCCAGCAGCTTGGGTCAGGTCAACACCGGGGAGCTGTTTTTT. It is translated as CASSLGQVNTGELFF.

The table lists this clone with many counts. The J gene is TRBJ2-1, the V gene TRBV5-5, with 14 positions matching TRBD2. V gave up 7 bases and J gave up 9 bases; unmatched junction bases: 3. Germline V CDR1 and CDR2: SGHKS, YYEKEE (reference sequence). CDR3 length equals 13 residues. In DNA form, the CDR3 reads TGTGCCAGCGCGGGACTAGCGGGAGCTGAGCAGTTCTTC. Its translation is CASAGLAGAEQFF.

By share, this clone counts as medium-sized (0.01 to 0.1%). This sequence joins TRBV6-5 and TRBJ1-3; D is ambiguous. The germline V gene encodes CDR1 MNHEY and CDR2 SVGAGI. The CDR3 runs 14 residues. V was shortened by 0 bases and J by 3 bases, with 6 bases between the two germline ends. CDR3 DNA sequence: TGTGCCAGCAGTTACTCGGACGTTGGAAACACCATATATTTT. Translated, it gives CASSYSDVGNTIYF.

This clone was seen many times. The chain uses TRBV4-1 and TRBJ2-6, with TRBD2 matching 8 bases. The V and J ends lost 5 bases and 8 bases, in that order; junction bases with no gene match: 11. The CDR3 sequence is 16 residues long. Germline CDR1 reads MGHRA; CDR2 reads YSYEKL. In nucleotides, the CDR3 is TGCGCCAGCAGCTTCATGGGGAAGCGGGAGACCAACGTCCTGACTTTC. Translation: CASSFMGKRETNVLTF.

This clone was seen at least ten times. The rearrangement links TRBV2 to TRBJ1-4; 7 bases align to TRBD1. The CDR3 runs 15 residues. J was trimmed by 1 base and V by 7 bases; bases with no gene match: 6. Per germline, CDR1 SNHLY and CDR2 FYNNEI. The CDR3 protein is CASIVTGKTNEKLFF. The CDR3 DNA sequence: TGTGCCAGCATCGTGACAGGGAAAACTAATGAAAAACTGTTTTTT. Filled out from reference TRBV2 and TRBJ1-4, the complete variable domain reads EPEVTQTPSHQVTQMGQEVILRCVPISNHLYFYWYRQILGQKVEFLVSFYNNEISEKSEIFDDQFSVERPDGSNFTLKIRSTKLEDSAMYFCASIVTGKTNEKLFFGSGTQLSVL.

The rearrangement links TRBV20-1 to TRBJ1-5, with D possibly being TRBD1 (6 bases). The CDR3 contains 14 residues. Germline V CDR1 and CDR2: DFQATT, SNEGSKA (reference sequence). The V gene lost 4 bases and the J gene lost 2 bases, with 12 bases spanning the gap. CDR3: CSAIWGAGNQPQHF. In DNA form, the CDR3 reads TGCAGTGCTATCTGGGGGGCCGGCAATCAGCCCCAGCATTTT.

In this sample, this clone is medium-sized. CDR3 sequence (DNA): TGTGCCAGCAGCTTGTACAGGTACGAGCAGTACTTC. Protein: CASSLYRYEQYF. The V gene is TRBV11-2, the J gene TRBJ2-7; D is possibly TRBD1 (5 bases). The V gene's germline CDR1 is SGHAT and CDR2 FQNNGV. There are 12 residues in the CDR3. V was trimmed by 3 bases and J by 4 bases, leaving 7 bases between them.

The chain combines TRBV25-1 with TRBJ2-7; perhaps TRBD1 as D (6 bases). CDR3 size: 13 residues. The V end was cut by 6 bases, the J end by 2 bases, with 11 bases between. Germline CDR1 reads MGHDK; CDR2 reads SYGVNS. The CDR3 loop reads CASSGGQTYEQYF. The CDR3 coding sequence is TGTGCCAGCAGCGGCGGACAGACCTACGAGCAGTACTTC.

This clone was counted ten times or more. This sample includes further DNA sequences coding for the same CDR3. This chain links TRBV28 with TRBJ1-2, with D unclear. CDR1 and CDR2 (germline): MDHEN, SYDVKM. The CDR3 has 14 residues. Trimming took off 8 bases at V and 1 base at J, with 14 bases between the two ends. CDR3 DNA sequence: TGTGCCAGCGCCCGGCGAGGGAGTAACTATGGCTACACCTTC. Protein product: CASARRGSNYGYTF.

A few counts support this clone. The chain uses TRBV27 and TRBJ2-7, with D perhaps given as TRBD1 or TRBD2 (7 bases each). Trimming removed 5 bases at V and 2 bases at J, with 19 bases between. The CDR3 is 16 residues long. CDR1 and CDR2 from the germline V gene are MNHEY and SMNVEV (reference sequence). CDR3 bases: TGTGCCAGCAGTCTAGTCGGGGGGACAGCAACCTACGAGCAGTACTTC. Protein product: CASSLVGGTATYEQYF.

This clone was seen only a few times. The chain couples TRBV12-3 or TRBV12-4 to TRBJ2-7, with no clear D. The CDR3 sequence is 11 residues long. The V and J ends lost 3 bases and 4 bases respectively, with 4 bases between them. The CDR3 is CASSFGYEQYF. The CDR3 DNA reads TGTGCCAGCAGTTTTGGGTACGAGCAGTACTTC.

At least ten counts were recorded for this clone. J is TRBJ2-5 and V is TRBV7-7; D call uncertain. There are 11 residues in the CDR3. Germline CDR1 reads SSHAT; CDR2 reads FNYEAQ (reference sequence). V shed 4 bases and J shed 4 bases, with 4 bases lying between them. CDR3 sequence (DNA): TGTGCCAGCAGCTCAGGAGAGACCCAGTACTTC. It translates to CASSSGETQYF.